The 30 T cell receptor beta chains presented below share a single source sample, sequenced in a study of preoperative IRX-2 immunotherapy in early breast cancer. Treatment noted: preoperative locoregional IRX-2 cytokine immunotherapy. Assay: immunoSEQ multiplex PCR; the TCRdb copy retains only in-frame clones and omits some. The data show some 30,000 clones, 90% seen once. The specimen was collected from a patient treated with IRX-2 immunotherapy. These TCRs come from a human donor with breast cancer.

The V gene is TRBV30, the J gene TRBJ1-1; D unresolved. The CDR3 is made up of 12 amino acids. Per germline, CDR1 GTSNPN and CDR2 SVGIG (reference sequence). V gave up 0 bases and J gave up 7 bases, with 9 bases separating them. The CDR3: CAWSVLSYEAFF. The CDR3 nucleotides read TGTGCCTGGAGTGTTTTGTCGTATGAAGCTTTCTTT.

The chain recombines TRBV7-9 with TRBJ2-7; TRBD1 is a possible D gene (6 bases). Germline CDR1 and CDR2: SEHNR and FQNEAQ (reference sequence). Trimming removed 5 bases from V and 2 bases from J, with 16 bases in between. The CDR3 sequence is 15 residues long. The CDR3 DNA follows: TGTGCCAGCAGCCCGCCCGACAGGAGTACCTACGAGCAGTACTTC. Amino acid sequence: CASSPPDRSTYEQYF.

The CDR3 DNA reads as TGTGCCAGCAGTGAAGGGAGCGGATTTTACAATGAGCAGTTCTTC. As protein: CASSEGSGFYNEQFF. The V call is TRBV6-4, the J call TRBJ2-1; D might be TRBD2 (5 bases). CDR3 length: 15 residues. Germline V lookup: CDR1 MRHNA, CDR2 SNTAGT. The V and J ends lost 3 bases and 4 bases respectively, with 13 bases between them.

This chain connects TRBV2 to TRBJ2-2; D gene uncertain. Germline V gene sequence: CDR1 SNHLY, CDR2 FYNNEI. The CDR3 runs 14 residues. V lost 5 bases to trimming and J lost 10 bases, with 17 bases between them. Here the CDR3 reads CASSTLYGGAELFF. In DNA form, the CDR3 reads TGTGCCAGCAGTACACTATACGGTGGCGCGGAGCTGTTTTTT.

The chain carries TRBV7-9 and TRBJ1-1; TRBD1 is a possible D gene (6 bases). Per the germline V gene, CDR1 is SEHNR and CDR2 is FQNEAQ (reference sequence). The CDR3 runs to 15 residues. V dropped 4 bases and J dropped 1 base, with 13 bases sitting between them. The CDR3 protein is CASSSRGGQNTEAFF. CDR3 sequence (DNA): TGTGCCAGCAGCTCGAGAGGGGGACAGAACACTGAAGCTTTCTTT.

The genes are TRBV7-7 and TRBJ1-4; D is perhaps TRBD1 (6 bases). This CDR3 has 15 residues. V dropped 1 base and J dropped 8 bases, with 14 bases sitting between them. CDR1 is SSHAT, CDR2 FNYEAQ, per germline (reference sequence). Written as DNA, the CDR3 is TGTGCCAGCAGCTTAGGACCACAGGGCCGGGAAAAACTGTTTTTT. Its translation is CASSLGPQGREKLFF.

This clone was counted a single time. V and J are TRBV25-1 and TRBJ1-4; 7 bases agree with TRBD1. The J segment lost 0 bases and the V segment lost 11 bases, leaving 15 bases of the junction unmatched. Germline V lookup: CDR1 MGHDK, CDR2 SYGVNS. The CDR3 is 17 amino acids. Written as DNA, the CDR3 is TGTGCCTCCGGGGATGGACAGGCCCTTTCAACTAATGAAAAACTGTTTTTT. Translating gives CASGDGQALSTNEKLFF.

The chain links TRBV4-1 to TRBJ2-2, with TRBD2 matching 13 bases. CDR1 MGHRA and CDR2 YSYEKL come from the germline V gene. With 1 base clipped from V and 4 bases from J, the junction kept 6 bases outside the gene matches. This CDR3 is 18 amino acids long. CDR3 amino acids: CASSQAGLAGVGTGELFF. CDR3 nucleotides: TGCGCCAGCAGCCAAGCCGGACTAGCGGGAGTCGGCACCGGGGAGCTGTTTTTT.

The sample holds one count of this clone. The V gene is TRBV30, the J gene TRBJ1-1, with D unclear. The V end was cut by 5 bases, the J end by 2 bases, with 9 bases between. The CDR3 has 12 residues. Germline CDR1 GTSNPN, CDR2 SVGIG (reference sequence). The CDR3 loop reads CAWALSNTEAFF. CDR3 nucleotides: TGTGCCTGGGCCCTTTCCAACACTGAAGCTTTCTTT.

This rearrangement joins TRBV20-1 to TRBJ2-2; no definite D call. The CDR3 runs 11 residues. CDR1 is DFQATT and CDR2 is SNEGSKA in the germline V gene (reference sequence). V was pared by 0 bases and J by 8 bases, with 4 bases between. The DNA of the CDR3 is TGCAGTGCTAGAGAGTCTGGGGAGCTGTTTTTT. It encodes CSARESGELFF.

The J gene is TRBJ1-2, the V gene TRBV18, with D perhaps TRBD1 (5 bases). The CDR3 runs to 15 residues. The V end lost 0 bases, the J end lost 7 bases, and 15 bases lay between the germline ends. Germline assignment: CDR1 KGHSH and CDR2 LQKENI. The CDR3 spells CASSPPGQPLGGYTF. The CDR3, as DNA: TGTGCCAGCTCACCACCTGGACAACCCCTTGGTGGCTACACCTTC.

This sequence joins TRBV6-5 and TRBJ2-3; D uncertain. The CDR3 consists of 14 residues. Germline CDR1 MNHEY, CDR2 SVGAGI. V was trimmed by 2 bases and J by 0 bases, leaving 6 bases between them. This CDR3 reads CASSYELSTDTQYF. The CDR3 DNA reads TGTGCCAGCAGTTACGAACTCAGCACAGATACGCAGTATTTT.

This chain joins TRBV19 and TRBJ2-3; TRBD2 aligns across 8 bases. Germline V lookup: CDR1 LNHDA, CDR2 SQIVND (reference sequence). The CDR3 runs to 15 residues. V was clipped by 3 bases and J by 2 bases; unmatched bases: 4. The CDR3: CASSILTSDTDTQYF. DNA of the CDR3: TGTGCCAGTAGTATCCTGACTAGCGACACAGATACGCAGTATTTT.

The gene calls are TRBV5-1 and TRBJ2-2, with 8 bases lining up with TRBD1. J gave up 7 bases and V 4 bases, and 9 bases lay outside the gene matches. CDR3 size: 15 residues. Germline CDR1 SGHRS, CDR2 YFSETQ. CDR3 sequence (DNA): TGCGCCAGCAGCCTTCTGACAGGGGCCAGCGGGGAGCTGTTTTTT. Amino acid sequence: CASSLLTGASGELFF.

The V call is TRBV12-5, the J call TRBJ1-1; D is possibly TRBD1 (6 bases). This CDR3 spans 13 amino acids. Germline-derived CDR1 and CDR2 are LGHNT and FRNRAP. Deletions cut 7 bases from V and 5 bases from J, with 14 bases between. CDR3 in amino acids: CASAPGQWTEAFF. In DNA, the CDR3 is TGTGCTAGTGCCCCCGGACAGTGGACTGAAGCTTTCTTT.

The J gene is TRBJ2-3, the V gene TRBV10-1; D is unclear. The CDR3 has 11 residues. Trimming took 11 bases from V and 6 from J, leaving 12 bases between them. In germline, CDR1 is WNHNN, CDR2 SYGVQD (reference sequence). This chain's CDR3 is CAGPKMDTQYF. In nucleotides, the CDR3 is TGCGCCGGGCCAAAAATGGATACGCAGTATTTT.

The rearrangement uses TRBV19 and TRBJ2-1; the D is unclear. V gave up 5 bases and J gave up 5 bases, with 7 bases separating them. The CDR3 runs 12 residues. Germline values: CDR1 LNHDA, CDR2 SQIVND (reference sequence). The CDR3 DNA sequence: TGTGCCAGTAGTCTCGGTAACAATGAGCAGTTCTTC. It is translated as CASSLGNNEQFF.

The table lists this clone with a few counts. The CDR3 here is CASSTGLAYEQYF. The CDR3 DNA follows: TGTGCCAGCAGCACGGGACTAGCTTACGAGCAGTACTTC. The genes are TRBV2 and TRBJ2-7; 9 bases line up with TRBD2. Germline trimming cut 6 bases from V and 4 bases from J; bases unmatched to any gene: 4. There are 13 residues in the CDR3. CDR1 and CDR2 (germline): SNHLY, FYNNEI.

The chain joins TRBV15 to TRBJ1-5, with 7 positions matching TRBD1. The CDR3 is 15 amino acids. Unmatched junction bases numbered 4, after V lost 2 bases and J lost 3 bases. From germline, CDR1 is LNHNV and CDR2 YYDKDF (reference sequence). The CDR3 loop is CATSRTTGINQPQHF. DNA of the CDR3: TGTGCCACCAGCAGAACGACAGGGATCAATCAGCCCCAGCATTTT.

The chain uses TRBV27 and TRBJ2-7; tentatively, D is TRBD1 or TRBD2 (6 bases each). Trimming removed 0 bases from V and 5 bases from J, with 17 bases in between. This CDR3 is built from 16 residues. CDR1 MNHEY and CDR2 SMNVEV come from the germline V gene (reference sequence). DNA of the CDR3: TGTGCCAGCAGTTTATCGAGGGGGGTATCCCTCCACGAGCAGTACTTC. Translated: CASSLSRGVSLHEQYF.

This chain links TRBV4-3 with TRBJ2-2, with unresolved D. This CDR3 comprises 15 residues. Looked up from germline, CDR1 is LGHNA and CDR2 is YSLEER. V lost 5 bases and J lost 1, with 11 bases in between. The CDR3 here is CASSFGLGNTGELFF. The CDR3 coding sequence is TGCGCCAGCAGCTTCGGCTTGGGGAACACCGGGGAGCTGTTTTTT.

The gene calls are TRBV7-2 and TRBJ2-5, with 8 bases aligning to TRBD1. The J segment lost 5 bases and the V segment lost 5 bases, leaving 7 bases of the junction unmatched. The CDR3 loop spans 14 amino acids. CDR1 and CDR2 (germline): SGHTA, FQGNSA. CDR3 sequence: CASSTSGGRETQYF. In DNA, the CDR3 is TGTGCCAGCAGCACCTCAGGGGGCAGGGAGACCCAGTACTTC. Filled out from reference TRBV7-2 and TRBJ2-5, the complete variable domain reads GAGVSQSPSNKVTEKGKDVELRCDPISGHTALYWYRQSLGQGLEFLIYFQGNSAPDKSGLPSDRFSAERTGGSVSTLTIQRTQQEDSAVYLCASSTSGGRETQYFGPGTRLLVL.

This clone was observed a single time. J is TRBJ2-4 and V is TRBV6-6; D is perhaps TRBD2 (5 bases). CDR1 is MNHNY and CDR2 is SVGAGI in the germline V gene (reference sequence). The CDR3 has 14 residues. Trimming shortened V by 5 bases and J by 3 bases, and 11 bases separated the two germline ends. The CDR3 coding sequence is TGTGCCAGCAGTGTTGCGGGTGGCAAAAACATTCAGTACTTC. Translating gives CASSVAGGKNIQYF.

CDR3 bases: TGTGCCAGCAGCTTCAGGACCTCAGCTAGCACAGATACGCAGTATTTT. Its translation: CASSFRTSASTDTQYF. The chain joins TRBV7-9 to TRBJ2-3; no firm D call. V was shortened by 3 bases and J by 0 bases, with 13 bases between the two germline ends. CDR1 and CDR2 from the germline V gene are SEHNR and FQNEAQ (reference sequence). The CDR3 sequence is 16 residues long.

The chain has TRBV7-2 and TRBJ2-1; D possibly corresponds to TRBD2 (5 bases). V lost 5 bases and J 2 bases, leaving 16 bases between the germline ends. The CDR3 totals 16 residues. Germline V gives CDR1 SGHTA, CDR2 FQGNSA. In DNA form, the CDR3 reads TGTGCCAGCAGCCCCCGGACTTCCCTTCCCTACAATGAGCAGTTCTTC. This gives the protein CASSPRTSLPYNEQFF.

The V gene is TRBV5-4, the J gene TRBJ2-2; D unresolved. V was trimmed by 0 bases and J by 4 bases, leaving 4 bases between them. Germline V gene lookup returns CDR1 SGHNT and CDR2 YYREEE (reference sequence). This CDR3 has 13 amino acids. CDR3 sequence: CASSLGGTGELFF. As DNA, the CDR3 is TGTGCCAGCAGCTTGGGCGGCACCGGGGAGCTGTTTTTT.

The CDR3: CASRTSTGNSYEQYF. The CDR3 DNA follows: TGTGCCAGTCGGACATCCACGGGCAACTCCTACGAGCAGTACTTC. This chain joins TRBV28 and TRBJ2-7; D is perhaps TRBD1 (5 bases). Germline lookup yields CDR1 MDHEN and CDR2 SYDVKM. The CDR3 runs 15 residues. Trimming shortened V by 9 bases and J by 0 bases, and 18 bases separated the two germline ends.

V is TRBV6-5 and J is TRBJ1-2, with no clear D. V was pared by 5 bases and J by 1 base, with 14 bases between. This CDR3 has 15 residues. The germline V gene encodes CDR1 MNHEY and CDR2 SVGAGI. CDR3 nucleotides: TGTGCCAGCAGTCCCCCGACGGAACTTAACTATGGCTACACCTTC. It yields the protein CASSPPTELNYGYTF.

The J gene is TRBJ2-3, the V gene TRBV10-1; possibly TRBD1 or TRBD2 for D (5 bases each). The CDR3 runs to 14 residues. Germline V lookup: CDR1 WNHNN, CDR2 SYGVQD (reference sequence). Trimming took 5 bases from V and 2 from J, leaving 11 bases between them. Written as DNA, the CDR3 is TGCGCCAGCAGTATGGGGACCTCCACAGATACGCAGTATTTT. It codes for CASSMGTSTDTQYF.

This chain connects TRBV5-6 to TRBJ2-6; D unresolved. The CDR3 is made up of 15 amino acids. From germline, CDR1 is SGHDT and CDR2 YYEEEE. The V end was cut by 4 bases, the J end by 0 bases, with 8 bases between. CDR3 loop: CASSQGRSGANVLTF. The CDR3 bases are TGTGCCAGCAGCCAAGGACGCTCTGGGGCCAACGTCCTGACTTTC.